The present T cell receptor beta chain was sequenced within a study of T cells expressing NK-cell markers. Germline-derived CDR1 and CDR2 are SGHRS and YFSETQ. The CDR3 contains 17 residues. TCRdb reanalyzed the 5' RACE reads, giving one entry per CDR3 protein sequence and no DNA. This sample's table reports fewer than 400,000 distinct CDR3 sequences. Comments on this clonotype: Its antigen is unidentified.

Study-wide findings and caveats: NKG2C+ dominant clonotypes from over five donors made up roughly 1.0-8% of CD8+ T cells. Evidence did not settle whether expanded NKG2C+ T cell clones targeted HCMV.

The receptor comes from a man aged 18-75 years in good health. The sequenced sample was blood T cells: a sorted CD56 or NKG2C T cell subset, CD4+ or CD8+ T cells, or bulk PBMC T cells (not recorded which). The chain employs TRBV5-1 and TRBJ2-1; as DNA is missing, the TRBD2 call by TCRdb cannot be tested. Here the CDR3 reads CASSLVTGSGAYNEQFF.